The 25 T cell receptor beta chains below come from one sample, sequenced in a study of CD8+ T cells in alopecia areata. cDNA serving as the sequencing template came from extracted, reverse transcribed RNA. Libraries were prepared by immunoSEQ multiplex PCR; TCRdb keeps only in-frame clonotypes and omits some of them. The data hold more than 200,000 clones, with 67% observed a single time. The specimen comprised CD4+ T cells sorted from blood, sampled at week 0. These receptors were taken from a human donor with alopecia areata.

This rearrangement joins TRBV9 to TRBJ2-2; D is tentatively TRBD1 or TRBD2 (5 bases each). V lost 0 bases and J lost 12, with 24 bases in between. Germline CDR1 reads SGDLS; CDR2 reads YYNGEE. This CDR3 is built from 17 residues. CDR3 protein: CASSVGQNGAGGGQLFF. DNA for the CDR3: TGTGCCAGCAGCGTAGGTCAGAATGGGGCAGGAGGTGGTCAGCTGTTTTTT.

The chain has TRBV7-2 and TRBJ1-5; D gene uncertain. The CDR3 is 16 residues long. CDR1 SGHTA and CDR2 FQGNSA come from the germline V gene. V was cut by 1 base and J by 0 bases, with 10 bases left in between. The CDR3 DNA sequence: TGTGCCAGCAGCTTAGGCACAATCTATAGCAATCAGCCCCAGCATTTT. It encodes CASSLGTIYSNQPQHF.

This clone was detected once. The chain links TRBV5-1 to TRBJ2-1, with 7 bases aligning to TRBD2. The V segment lost 6 bases and the J segment 0 bases; nucleotides outside the gene matches: 6. Germline V lookup: CDR1 SGHRS, CDR2 YFSETQ. The length of the CDR3 is 15 residues. In nucleotides, the CDR3 is TGCGCCAGCACAACAAGACTAGCCTCCTACAATGAGCAGTTCTTC. Protein sequence: CASTTRLASYNEQFF.

This clone was counted a single time. This chain joins TRBV7-9 and TRBJ2-7, with D possibly TRBD2 on 5 matching bases. CDR1 and CDR2 (germline): SEHNR, FQNEAQ (reference sequence). CDR3 length: 12 residues. V was pared by 4 bases and J by 3 bases, with 7 bases between. The CDR3 DNA follows: TGTGCCAGCAGCTCGGACTTCTACGAGCAGTACTTC. It is translated as CASSSDFYEQYF.

The rearrangement links TRBV7-2 to TRBJ2-7; either TRBD1 or TRBD2 may supply D (5 bases each). This CDR3 has 15 amino acids. Germline assignment: CDR1 SGHTA and CDR2 FQGNSA. The V end was cut by 0 bases, the J end by 2 bases, with 11 bases between. The DNA of the CDR3 is TGTGCCAGCAGCTTAGCTGGTGGGGGACCCTACGAGCAGTACTTC. Translation gives CASSLAGGGPYEQYF.

The chain employs TRBV2 and TRBJ1-1; D is possibly TRBD1 (5 bases). CDR3 size: 13 residues. Germline assignment: CDR1 SNHLY and CDR2 FYNNEI. With 5 bases removed from V and 3 bases from J, the gap between germline ends came to 10 bases. CDR3 protein: CASSLGGDTEAFF. The CDR3 coding sequence is TGTGCCAGCAGTCTCGGGGGAGACACTGAAGCTTTCTTT.

This clone was seen a few times. The chain joins TRBV4-2 to TRBJ2-2; D is ambiguous. The ends were cut back, 0 bases at V and 5 bases at J, with 16 bases in the middle. CDR1 is LGHNA and CDR2 is YNFKEQ in the germline V gene. The CDR3 totals 17 residues. CDR3 sequence (DNA): TGTGCCAGCAGCCAAGATACGCGACGCGAGTGGACCGGGGAGCTGTTTTTT. It codes for CASSQDTRREWTGELFF.

V gene TRBV6-1 combines with J gene TRBJ2-5; possibly TRBD1 for D (6 bases). Per the germline V gene, CDR1 is MNHNS and CDR2 is SASEGT. Trimming stripped 6 bases from V and 5 bases from J, with 16 bases between. The CDR3 spans 14 residues. CDR3 protein: CASRPGMGAETQYF. Here the CDR3 DNA reads TGTGCCAGCAGACCCGGGATGGGGGCGGAGACCCAGTACTTC.

This clone is judged medium-sized. The chain employs TRBV4-3 and TRBJ2-2; D might be TRBD1 or TRBD2, each matching 7 bases. Germline loops: CDR1 LGHNA, CDR2 YSLEER. V was pared by 3 bases and J by 4 bases, with 21 bases between. The CDR3 extends over 18 amino acids. DNA for the CDR3: TGCGCCAGCAGCCACGCATTAGCGGGCAGGGGGGGCACCGGGGAGCTGTTTTTT. This gives the protein CASSHALAGRGGTGELFF.

The gene calls are TRBV29-1 and TRBJ1-5; the D is unclear. This CDR3 has 10 residues. The V end was cut by 6 bases, the J end by 2 bases, with 2 bases between. In germline, CDR1 is SQVTM, CDR2 ANQGSEA. The CDR3 spells CSVGNQPQHF. For the CDR3, the DNA is TGCAGCGTCGGCAATCAGCCCCAGCATTTT.

This clone was found a few times. The gene calls are TRBV29-1 and TRBJ2-1; tentatively, D is TRBD1 or TRBD2 (5 bases each). Trimming left V 4 bases short and J 8 bases short, with 15 bases between. In germline, CDR1 is SQVTM, CDR2 ANQGSEA. CDR3 size: 13 residues. CDR3 sequence reads: CSVVGRPEYEQFF. DNA of the CDR3: TGCAGCGTTGTGGGACGGCCAGAGTATGAGCAGTTCTTC.

In regard to this clone: This may come from a read error, since a much larger clone is one base off. The chain is built from TRBV11-2 and TRBJ1-1; no reliable D call. This CDR3 has 12 residues. CDR1 is SGHAT, CDR2 FQNNGV, per germline. V was trimmed by 2 bases and J by 1 base, leaving 2 bases between them. The CDR3 spells CASSLRNTEAFF. CDR3 DNA: TGTGCCAGCAGCTTACGGAACACTGAAGCTTTCTTT.

This sequence joins TRBV4-1 and TRBJ2-7; 12 positions agree with TRBD2. The germline gives CDR1 MGHRA, CDR2 YSYEKL. V lost 1 base to trimming and J lost 4 bases; unmatched junction nucleotides: 8. The CDR3 consists of 17 residues. The CDR3 DNA reads as TGCGCCAGCAGCCAAGGGACTAGCGGGGCCCTGGGGTACGAGCAGTACTTC. Residues: CASSQGTSGALGYEQYF.

This rearrangement joins TRBV15 to TRBJ1-5, with 11 bases matching TRBD1. From germline, CDR1 is LNHNV and CDR2 YYDKDF (reference sequence). V shed 0 bases and J 7 bases; nucleotides not matched to a gene: 8. CDR3 length: 17 residues. The CDR3 here is CATSRDMGGQGVQPQHF. CDR3 nucleotides: TGTGCCACCAGCAGAGATATGGGGGGACAGGGGGTGCAGCCCCAGCATTTT.

This chain's CDR3 is CAWSALGRHSFLQETQYF. Written as DNA, the CDR3 is TGTGCCTGGAGTGCTCTTGGAAGACATTCGTTCCTCCAAGAGACCCAGTACTTC. The chain joins TRBV30 to TRBJ2-5; D is unresolved. V lost 1 base and J 1 base, leaving 22 bases between the germline ends. This CDR3 region has 18 residues. Germline CDR1 reads GTSNPN; CDR2 reads SVGIG (reference sequence).

CDR3 bases: TGTGCCTGGGCCACTGACAGGGAGCAGCCCCAGCATTTT. Residues: CAWATDREQPQHF. The V and J genes are TRBV30 and TRBJ1-5; 7 bases align to TRBD1. Trimming at V came to 5 bases and at J to 7 bases, leaving 8 bases not matched to a gene. The CDR3 sequence is 13 residues long. Germline loops: CDR1 GTSNPN, CDR2 SVGIG (reference sequence).

The chain recombines TRBV11-2 with TRBJ1-5; no clear D gene. The CDR3 is 15 amino acids. Germline-derived CDR1 and CDR2 are SGHAT and FQNNGV. Between the trimmed V and J ends, which lost 5 bases and 2 bases, there was a span of 13 bases. The CDR3 protein is CASSLGMFRNQPQHF. In DNA form, the CDR3 reads TGTGCCAGCAGCCTGGGGATGTTCCGCAATCAGCCCCAGCATTTT.

The chain couples TRBV7-2 to TRBJ1-5; D is undetermined. This CDR3 contains 14 residues. CDR1 SGHTA and CDR2 FQGNSA come from the germline V gene. Trimming took off 3 bases at V and 0 bases at J, with 6 bases between the two ends. The CDR3 spells CASSFKDSNQPQHF. The DNA for the CDR3 is TGTGCCAGCAGCTTTAAAGATAGCAATCAGCCCCAGCATTTT.

The chain is built from TRBV29-1 and TRBJ2-7; D might be TRBD2 (5 bases). V dropped 4 bases and J dropped 4 bases, with 17 bases sitting between them. From germline, CDR1 is SQVTM and CDR2 ANQGSEA. The CDR3 sequence is 14 residues long. The CDR3 protein is CSVVHGVTTYEQYF. The CDR3 coding sequence is TGCAGCGTTGTTCACGGGGTGACTACTTACGAGCAGTACTTC.

This chain joins TRBV11-2 and TRBJ1-2; D unresolved. The CDR3 has 13 residues. Trimming stripped 4 bases from V and 7 bases from J, with 13 bases between. Germline lookup yields CDR1 SGHAT and CDR2 FQNNGV. The DNA for the CDR3 is TGTGCCAGCAGCTCTCTCGAGGGATTTGGCTACACCTTC. It encodes CASSSLEGFGYTF. The full variable domain, rest sourced from reference TRBV11-2 and TRBJ1-2, is EAGVAQSPRYKIIEKRQSVAFWCNPISGHATLYWYQQILGQGPKLLIQFQNNGVVDDSQLPKDRFSAERLKGVDSTLKIQPAKLEDSAVYLCASSSLEGFGYTFGSGTRLTVV.

V and J are TRBV2 and TRBJ2-7, with unresolved D. V lost 8 bases to trimming and J lost 3 bases, with 14 bases between them. The CDR3 extends over 13 amino acids. Germline V gene sequence: CDR1 SNHLY, CDR2 FYNNEI. Here the CDR3 DNA reads TGTGCCAGCTACTGGAAACACATCTACGAGCAGTACTTC. Protein sequence: CASYWKHIYEQYF.

This sequence joins TRBV29-1 and TRBJ2-3; D perhaps matches TRBD1 (6 bases). The V gene lost 6 bases and the J gene lost 6 bases, with 13 bases spanning the gap. Germline CDR1 reads SQVTM; CDR2 reads ANQGSEA. The CDR3 length is 12 residues. The CDR3, as DNA: TGCAGCGTACTCCGAGACAGGGATACGCAGTATTTT. Translation: CSVLRDRDTQYF.

The sample holds a few counts of this clone. V usage is TRBV29-1 and J usage is TRBJ2-3, with 8 bases aligning to TRBD1. CDR3 size: 14 residues. Germline V gene sequence: CDR1 SQVTM, CDR2 ANQGSEA. With V trimmed by 2 bases and J by 1 base, 2 bases remained unmatched. DNA of the CDR3: TGCAGCGTTGAACTGGGACAGGGCACAGATACGCAGTATTTT. Protein sequence: CSVELGQGTDTQYF.

Of note for this clone: Being one base from a much bigger clone, this may be a read error. The same CDR3 is also encoded by other DNA sequences in this sample. The rearrangement uses TRBV7-2 and TRBJ2-3, with D uncertain. Germline values: CDR1 SGHTA, CDR2 FQGNSA. Trimming shortened V by 5 bases and J by 2 bases, and 5 bases separated the two germline ends. This CDR3 is built from 12 residues. CDR3 loop: CASSPTTDTQYF. For the CDR3, the DNA is TGTGCCAGCAGCCCCACCACAGATACGCAGTATTTT.

The chain carries TRBV25-1 and TRBJ2-5, with a possible D match to TRBD1 (5 bases). This CDR3 is 13 amino acids long. Looked up from germline, CDR1 is MGHDK and CDR2 is SYGVNS. Trimming took 8 bases from V and 3 from J, leaving 13 bases between them. In DNA form, the CDR3 reads TGTGCCAGCCGCGGCACGGACAAAGAGACCCAGTACTTC. Protein sequence: CASRGTDKETQYF.